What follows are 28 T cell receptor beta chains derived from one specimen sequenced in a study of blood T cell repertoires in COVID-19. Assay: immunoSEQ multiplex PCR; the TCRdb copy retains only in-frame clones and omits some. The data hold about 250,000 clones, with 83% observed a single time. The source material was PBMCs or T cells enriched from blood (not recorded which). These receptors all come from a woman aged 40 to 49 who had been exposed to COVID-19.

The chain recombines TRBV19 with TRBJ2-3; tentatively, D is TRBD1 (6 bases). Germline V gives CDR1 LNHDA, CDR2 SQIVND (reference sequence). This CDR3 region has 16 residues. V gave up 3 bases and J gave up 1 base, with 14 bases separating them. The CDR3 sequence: CASSMSGAGGTDTQYF. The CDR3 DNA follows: TGTGCCAGTAGTATGAGTGGGGCAGGGGGCACAGATACGCAGTATTTT.

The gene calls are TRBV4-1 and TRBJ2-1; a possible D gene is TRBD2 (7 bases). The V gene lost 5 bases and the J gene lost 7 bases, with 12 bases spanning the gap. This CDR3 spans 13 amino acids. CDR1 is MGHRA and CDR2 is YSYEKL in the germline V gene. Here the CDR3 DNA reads TGCGCCAGCAGCTTGGGGAGGGGGAATGAGCAGTTCTTC. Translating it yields CASSLGRGNEQFF.

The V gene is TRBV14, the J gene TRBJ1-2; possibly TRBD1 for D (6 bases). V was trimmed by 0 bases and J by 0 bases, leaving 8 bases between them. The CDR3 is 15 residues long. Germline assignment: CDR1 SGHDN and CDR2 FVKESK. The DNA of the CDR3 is TGTGCCAGCAGCCAAGAGGGGGCGCCTAACTATGGCTACACCTTC. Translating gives CASSQEGAPNYGYTF.

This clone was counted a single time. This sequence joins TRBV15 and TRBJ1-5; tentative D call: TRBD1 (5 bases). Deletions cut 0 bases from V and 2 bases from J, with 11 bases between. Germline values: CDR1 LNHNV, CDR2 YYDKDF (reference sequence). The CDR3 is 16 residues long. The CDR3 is CATSRDDRMGNQPQHF. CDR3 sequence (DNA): TGTGCCACCAGCAGAGATGACAGAATGGGCAATCAGCCCCAGCATTTT. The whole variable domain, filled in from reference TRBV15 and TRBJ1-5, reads DAMVIQNPRYQVTQFGKPVTLSCSQTLNHNVMYWYQQKSSQAPKLLFHYYDKDFNNEADTPDNFQSRRPNTSFCFLDIRSPGLGDTAMYLCATSRDDRMGNQPQHFGDGTRLSIL.

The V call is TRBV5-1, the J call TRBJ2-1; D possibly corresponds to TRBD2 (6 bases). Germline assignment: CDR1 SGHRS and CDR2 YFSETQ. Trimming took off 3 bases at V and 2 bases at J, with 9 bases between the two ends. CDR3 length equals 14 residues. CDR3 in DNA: TGCGCCAGCAGCTGGGGCGGGACCTACAATGAGCAGTTCTTC. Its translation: CASSWGGTYNEQFF.

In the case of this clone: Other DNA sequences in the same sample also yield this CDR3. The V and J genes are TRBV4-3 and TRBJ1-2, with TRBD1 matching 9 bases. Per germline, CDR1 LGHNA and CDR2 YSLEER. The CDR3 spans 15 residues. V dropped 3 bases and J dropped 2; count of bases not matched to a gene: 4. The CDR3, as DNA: TGCGCCAGCAGCCATTCACAGGGGGCGAACTATGGCTACACCTTC. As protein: CASSHSQGANYGYTF.

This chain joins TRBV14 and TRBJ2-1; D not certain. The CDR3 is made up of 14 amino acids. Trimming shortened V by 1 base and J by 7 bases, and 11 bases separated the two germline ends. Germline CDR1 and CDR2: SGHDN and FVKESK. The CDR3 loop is CASSQAPRSNEQFF. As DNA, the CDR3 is TGTGCCAGCAGCCAAGCTCCCCGGAGTAATGAGCAGTTCTTC.

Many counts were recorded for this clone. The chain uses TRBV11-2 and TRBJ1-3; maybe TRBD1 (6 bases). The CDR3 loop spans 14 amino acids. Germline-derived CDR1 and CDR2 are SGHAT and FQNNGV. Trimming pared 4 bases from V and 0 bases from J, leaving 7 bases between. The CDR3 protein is CASSSQGSGNTIYF. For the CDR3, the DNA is TGTGCCAGCAGCTCACAGGGCTCTGGAAACACCATATATTTT.

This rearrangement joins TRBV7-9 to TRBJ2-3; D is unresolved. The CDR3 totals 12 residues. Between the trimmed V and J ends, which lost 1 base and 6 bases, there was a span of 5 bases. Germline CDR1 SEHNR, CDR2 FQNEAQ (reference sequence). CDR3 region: CASSLVQDTQYF. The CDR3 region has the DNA TGTGCCAGCAGCTTAGTTCAGGATACGCAGTATTTT. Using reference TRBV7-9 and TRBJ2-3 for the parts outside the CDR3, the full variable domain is DTGVSQNPRHKITKRGQNVTFRCDPISEHNRLYWYRQTLGQGPEFLTYFQNEAQLEKSRLLSDRFSAERPKGSFSTLEIQRTEQGDSAMYLCASSLVQDTQYFGPGTRLTVL.

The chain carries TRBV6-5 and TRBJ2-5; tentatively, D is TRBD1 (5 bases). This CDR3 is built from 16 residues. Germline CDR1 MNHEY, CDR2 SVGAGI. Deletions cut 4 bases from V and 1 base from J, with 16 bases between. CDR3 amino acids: CASSSDHSQGQETQYF. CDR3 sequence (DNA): TGTGCCAGCAGTTCTGACCACTCTCAGGGCCAAGAGACCCAGTACTTC.

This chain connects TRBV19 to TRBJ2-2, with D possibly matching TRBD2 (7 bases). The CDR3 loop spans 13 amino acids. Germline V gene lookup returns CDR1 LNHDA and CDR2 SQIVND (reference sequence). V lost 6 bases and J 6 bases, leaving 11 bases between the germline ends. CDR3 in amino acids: CASSRGGAGELFF. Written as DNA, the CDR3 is TGTGCCAGTAGCCGAGGGGGGGCCGGGGAGCTGTTTTTT.

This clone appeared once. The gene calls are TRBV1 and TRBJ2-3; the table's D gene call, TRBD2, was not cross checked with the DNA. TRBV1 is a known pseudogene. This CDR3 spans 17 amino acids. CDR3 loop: CTSSPTSGGANTDTQYF. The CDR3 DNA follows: TGCACCAGCAGCCCGACTAGCGGGGGGGCCAACACAGATACGCAGTATTTT.

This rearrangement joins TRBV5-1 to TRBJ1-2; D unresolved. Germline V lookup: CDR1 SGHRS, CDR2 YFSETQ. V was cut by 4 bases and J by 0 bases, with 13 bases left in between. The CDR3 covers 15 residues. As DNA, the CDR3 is TGCGCCAGCAGCACCCGCGGGGATACTAACTATGGCTACACCTTC. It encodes CASSTRGDTNYGYTF.

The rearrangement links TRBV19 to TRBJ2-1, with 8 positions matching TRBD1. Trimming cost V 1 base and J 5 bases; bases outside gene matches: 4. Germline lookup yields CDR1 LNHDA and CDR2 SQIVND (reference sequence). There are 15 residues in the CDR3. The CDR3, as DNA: TGTGCCAGTAGTATAGGAGGACAGGGCGACAATGAGCAGTTCTTC. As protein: CASSIGGQGDNEQFF.

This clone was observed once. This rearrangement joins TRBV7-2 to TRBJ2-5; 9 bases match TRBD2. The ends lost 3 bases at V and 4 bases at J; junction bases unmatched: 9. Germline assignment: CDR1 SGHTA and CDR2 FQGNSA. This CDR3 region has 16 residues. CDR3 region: CASSLTSGGPRETQYF. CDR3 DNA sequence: TGTGCCAGCAGCTTGACTAGCGGCGGCCCCCGAGAGACCCAGTACTTC.

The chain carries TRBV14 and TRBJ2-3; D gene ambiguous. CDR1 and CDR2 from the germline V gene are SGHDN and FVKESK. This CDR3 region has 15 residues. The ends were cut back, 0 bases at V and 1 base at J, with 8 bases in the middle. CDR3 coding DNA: TGTGCCAGCAGCCAAGATAGAGTAGGCACAGATACGCAGTATTTT. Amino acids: CASSQDRVGTDTQYF. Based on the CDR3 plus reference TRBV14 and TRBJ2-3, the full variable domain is EAGVTQFPSHSVIEKGQTVTLRCDPISGHDNLYWYRRVMGKEIKFLLHFVKESKQDESGMPNNRFLAERTGGTYSTLKVQPAELEDSGVYFCASSQDRVGTDTQYFGPGTRLTVL.

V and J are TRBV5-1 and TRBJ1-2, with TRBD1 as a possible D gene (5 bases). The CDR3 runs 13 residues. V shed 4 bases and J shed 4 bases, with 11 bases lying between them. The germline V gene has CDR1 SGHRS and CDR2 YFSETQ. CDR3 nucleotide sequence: TGCGCCAGCAGCGCGGACACCATCTATGGCTACACCTTC. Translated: CASSADTIYGYTF.

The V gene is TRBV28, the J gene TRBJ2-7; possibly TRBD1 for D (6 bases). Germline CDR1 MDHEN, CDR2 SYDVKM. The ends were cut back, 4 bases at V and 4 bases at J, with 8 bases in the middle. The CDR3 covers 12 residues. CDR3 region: CASSYRVYEQYF. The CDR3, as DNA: TGTGCCAGCAGTTACAGGGTTTACGAGCAGTACTTC.

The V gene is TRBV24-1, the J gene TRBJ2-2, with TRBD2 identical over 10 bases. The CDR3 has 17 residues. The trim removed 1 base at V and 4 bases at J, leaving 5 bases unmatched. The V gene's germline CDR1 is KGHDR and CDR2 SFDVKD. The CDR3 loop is CATSDLSGGAGTGELFF. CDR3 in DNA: TGTGCCACCAGTGATTTAAGCGGGGGGGCCGGCACCGGGGAGCTGTTTTTT.

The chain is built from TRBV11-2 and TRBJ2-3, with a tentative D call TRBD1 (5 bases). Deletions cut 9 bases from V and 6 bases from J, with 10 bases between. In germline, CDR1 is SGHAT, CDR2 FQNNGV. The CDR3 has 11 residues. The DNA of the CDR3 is TGTGCCAGTTCCAGGGCGGATACGCAGTATTTT. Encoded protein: CASSRADTQYF. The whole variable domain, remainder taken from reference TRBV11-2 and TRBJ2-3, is EAGVAQSPRYKIIEKRQSVAFWCNPISGHATLYWYQQILGQGPKLLIQFQNNGVVDDSQLPKDRFSAERLKGVDSTLKIQPAKLEDSAVYLCASSRADTQYFGPGTRLTVL.

In nucleotides, the CDR3 is TGTGCCAGTACCTCAAGGAGGACAGGGCCGCCTTATAACACCGGGGAGCTGTTTTTT. Translating it yields CASTSRRTGPPYNTGELFF. The V gene is TRBV19, the J gene TRBJ2-2, with 8 bases matching TRBD1. J lost 2 bases, V lost 7 bases, and 18 bases had no gene match. The CDR3 spans 19 residues. Looked up from germline, CDR1 is LNHDA and CDR2 is SQIVND (reference sequence).

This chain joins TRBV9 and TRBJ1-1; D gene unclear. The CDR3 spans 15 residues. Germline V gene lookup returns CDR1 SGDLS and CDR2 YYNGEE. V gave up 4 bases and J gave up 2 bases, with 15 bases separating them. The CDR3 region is CASSPEVISNTEAFF. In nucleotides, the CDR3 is TGTGCCAGCAGCCCAGAGGTTATTAGCAACACTGAAGCTTTCTTT.

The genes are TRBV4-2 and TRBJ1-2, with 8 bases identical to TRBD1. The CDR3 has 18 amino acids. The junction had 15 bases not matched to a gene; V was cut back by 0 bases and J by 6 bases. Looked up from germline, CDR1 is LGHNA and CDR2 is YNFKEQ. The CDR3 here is CASSQDRGAGGLRNGYTF. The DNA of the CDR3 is TGTGCCAGCAGCCAAGATCGGGGGGCAGGGGGCCTAAGAAATGGCTACACCTTC.

As DNA, the CDR3 is TGTGCCAGCTCACTGGGACAGGAGAATTCACCCCTCCACTTT. It codes for CASSLGQENSPLHF. The chain recombines TRBV18 with TRBJ1-6; TRBD1 agrees at 8 bases. The CDR3 has 14 amino acids. Germline V gene data show CDR1 as KGHSH and CDR2 as LQKENI. V was pared by 4 bases and J by 7 bases, with 3 bases of the junction left unmatched.

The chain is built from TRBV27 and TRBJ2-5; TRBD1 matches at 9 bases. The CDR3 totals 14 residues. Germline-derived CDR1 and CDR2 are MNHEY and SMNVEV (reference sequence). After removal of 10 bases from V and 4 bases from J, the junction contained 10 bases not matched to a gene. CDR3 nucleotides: TGTGCCAACCCAAACAGGACAGGGGTAGAGACCCAGTACTTC. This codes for CANPNRTGVETQYF.

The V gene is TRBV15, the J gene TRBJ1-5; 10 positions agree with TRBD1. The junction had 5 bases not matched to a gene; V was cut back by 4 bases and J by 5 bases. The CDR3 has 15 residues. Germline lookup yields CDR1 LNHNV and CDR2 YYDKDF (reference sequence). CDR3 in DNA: TGTGCCACCAGCACTGGGACAGGGGATGATCAGCCCCAGCATTTT. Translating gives CATSTGTGDDQPQHF.

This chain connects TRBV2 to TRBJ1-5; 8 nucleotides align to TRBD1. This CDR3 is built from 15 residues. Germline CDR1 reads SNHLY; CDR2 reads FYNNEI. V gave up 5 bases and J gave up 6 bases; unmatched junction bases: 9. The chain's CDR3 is CASSPNRQGSQPQHF. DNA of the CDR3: TGTGCCAGCAGTCCTAATCGACAGGGGAGTCAGCCCCAGCATTTT.

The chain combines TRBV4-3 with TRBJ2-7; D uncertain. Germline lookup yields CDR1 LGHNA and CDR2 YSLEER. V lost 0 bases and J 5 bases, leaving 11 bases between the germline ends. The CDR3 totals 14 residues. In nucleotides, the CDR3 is TGCGCCAGCAGCCAAGAGGCACCCCCCGACGAGCAGTACTTC. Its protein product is CASSQEAPPDEQYF.